The entry that follows covers one T cell receptor beta chain sequence. Its antigen is undetermined. The PCR made use of 60 Vbeta and 13 Jbeta primers. Measured with immunoSEQ multiplex PCR; TCRdb has only the in-frame clones, and not every one. The sample lists about 120,000 clones, around three quarters seen once, with 1.2% in the top ten. These data come from a study of cytomegalovirus exposure and HLA in healthy donors. Study results and limitations: An analysis was carried out later, and it reportedly showed fewer N-insertions in an Asian-associated ancestry cluster than the approximately 700-donor mean. For most subjects, TCR beta sequences were reported to predict HLA-A and HLA-B alleles with accuracy. In a later analysis, TCR association rates varied by HLA locus: DRB1 most, HLA-C fewest.

The TCR sequence derives from a female donor in good health and CMV-seronegative. The specimen was PBMCs.

The CDR3 here is CASSPGTSGYQETQYF. In DNA form, the CDR3 reads TGTGCCAGCAGCCCCGGGACTAGCGGCTACCAAGAGACCCAGTACTTC. This sequence joins TRBV11-2 and TRBJ2-5; 11 nucleotides match TRBD2. The V gene end was trimmed by 5 bases and the J gene end by 0 bases; junction bases not matched to a gene: 5. This CDR3 region has 16 residues. The germline V gene encodes CDR1 SGHAT and CDR2 FQNNGV.